Listed below are T cell receptor beta chains from one sample, sequenced in a study of blood T cell repertoires in COVID-19. Profiled with immunoSEQ multiplex PCR; TCRdb holds only in-frame clones, not every one. Of 220,000 or so clones detected, about 80% appear once; the ten largest clones hold 2% to 2.5%. Sequences were obtained from peripheral blood. All receptors derive from a woman aged 55-69 years with acute or convalescent COVID-19. Each CDR3 is given with its conserved first and last residue. The D gene is left open where the match is weak. Clone size is given for some rows only: seen once, a few or many times, or a class if the clone is expanded.

v_gene	d_gene	len	abundance	j_gene	CDR3nt	CDR3aa
TRBV6-5	-	15	-	TRBJ1-1	TGTGCCAGCAGTTACTCGATAACAGGGCTCACTGAAGCTTTCTTT	CASSYSITGLTEAFF
TRBV3-1/TRBV3-2	TRBD1	15	-	TRBJ1-2	TGTGCCAGCAGCCCCGGGACAGCGATACGCTATGGCTACACCTTC	CASSPGTAIRYGYTF
TRBV6-1	-	15	-	TRBJ2-7	TGTGCCAGCAGTGAAGCGTTGGTACCCGGCTACGAGCAGTACTTC	CASSEALVPGYEQYF
TRBV7-9	-	15	-	TRBJ1-3	TGTGCCAGCAGCTTAGTAGGGAGCTCTGGAAACACCATATATTTT	CASSLVGSSGNTIYF
TRBV19	TRBD1	15	-	TRBJ2-2	TGTGCCAGTACGGCGGCAGGGGGAAAATCCGGGGAGCTGTTTTTT	CASTAAGGKSGELFF
TRBV28	-	11	-	TRBJ1-3	TGTGCCAGCACGGGGAGCTACACCATATATTTT	CASTGSYTIYF
TRBV24-1	-	12	-	TRBJ1-2	TGTGCCACCAGTCAAACGGGGTATGGCTACACCTTC	CATSQTGYGYTF
TRBV9	TRBD1	15	-	TRBJ2-7	TGTGCCAGCAGCCCCGGGACAGGGGGCTTCTACGAGCAGTACTTC	CASSPGTGGFYEQYF
TRBV6-5	-	13	few	TRBJ1-6	TGTGCCAGCAGAAACATCAATAATTCACCCCTCCACTTT	CASRNINNSPLHF
TRBV2	-	16	-	TRBJ1-4	TGTGCCAGCAGGGGAGGAAGGGCAGCAACTAATGAAAAACTGTTTTTT	CASRGGRAATNEKLFF
TRBV29-1	TRBD1	14	few	TRBJ2-5	TGCAGCGTTCGGACAGGGGGCTTCCAAGAGACCCAGTACTTC	CSVRTGGFQETQYF
TRBV2	-	13	-	TRBJ1-2	TGTGCCAGCGATGGAACTCTAGGCTATGGCTACACCTTC	CASDGTLGYGYTF
TRBV5-1	TRBD1	13	few	TRBJ1-2	TGCGCCAGCAGCCCCAAGCCGGGACAGGTAGACACCTTC	CASSPKPGQVDTF
TRBV27	-	12	-	TRBJ2-7	TGTGCCAGCAGACGGGGGACCTACGAGCAGTACTTC	CASRRGTYEQYF
TRBV7-8	-	11	-	TRBJ2-5	TGTGCCAGCAGCCCAGGAGAGACCCAGTACTTC	CASSPGETQYF
TRBV18	-	13	-	TRBJ1-2	TGTGCCAGCTCACCACCGTCAAACTGGGGCTACACCTTC	CASSPPSNWGYTF
TRBV30	TRBD1	15	few	TRBJ2-1	TGTGCCTGGGTGACCGGGACAGGGTCCTACAATGAGCAGTTCTTC	CAWVTGTGSYNEQFF
TRBV28	TRBD2	15	-	TRBJ2-3	TGTGCCAGCTCCTCCGGGACTACGTACACAGATACGCAGTATTTT	CASSSGTTYTDTQYF
TRBV7-3	-	12	-	TRBJ2-2	TGTGCCAGCAGCCTCGGGGGACGTGAGCTGTTTTTT	CASSLGGRELFF
TRBV7-2	TRBD2	15	-	TRBJ2-5	TGTGCCAGCAGCTTGTGGTCTCGGGGGGAGGAGACCCAGTACTTC	CASSLWSRGEETQYF
TRBV11-2	TRBD2	16	-	TRBJ2-1	TGTGCCAGCAGCTTATCCGGCGGGGGGGTTTACAATGAGCAGTTCTTC	CASSLSGGGVYNEQFF
TRBV14	-	16	once	TRBJ2-2	TGTGCCAGCAGCCATCCTTGGGGGGAGCCACCGGGGGAGCTGTTTTTT	CASSHPWGEPPGELFF
TRBV19	-	17	-	TRBJ1-2	TGTGCCAGTAGTATAACGGGACAAGAGGGATTCCGCTATGGCTACACCTTC	CASSITGQEGFRYGYTF
TRBV27	-	13	-	TRBJ2-1	TGTGCCAGCCTCCTGAAGGGGTGGCATGAGCAGTTCTTC	CASLLKGWHEQFF
TRBV14	TRBD2	16	-	TRBJ2-1	TGTGCCAGCAGCCGAATTCGCGGGGGTTTCAACAATGAGCAGTTCTTC	CASSRIRGGFNNEQFF